The T cell receptor beta chain under discussion was sequenced for a study of blood T cell repertoires in COVID-19. The wider study: COVID-19 samples from acute and convalescent phases originated in the United States, Italy and Spain. Sources were T cells, B-cell-depleted T cells, or PBMCs; the material itself was cDNA or gDNA.

Germline lookup yields CDR1 MDHEN and CDR2 SYDVKM. CDR3 size: 15 residues. Trimming at V came to 2 bases and at J to 1 base, leaving 1 base not matched to a gene. As handled by the study authors: Nucleated cell counts were estimated from reference gene primer amplification. Generated by immunoSEQ multiplex PCR, the TCRdb table keeps only in-frame clones and is missing some. V, J and clone size derive from that table, while D and trimming were established from the DNA sequence. The sample lists 100,000 or so clones, about 86% occurring once. The sample consisted of peripheral blood. The TCR originated in a man older than 75 with acute or convalescent COVID-19. This chain links TRBV28 with TRBJ2-2; 7 nucleotides agree with TRBD1. Here the CDR3 reads CASSLRTGNTGELFF. The CDR3 bases are TGTGCCAGCAGTTTACGGACAGGGAACACCGGGGAGCTGTTTTTT.